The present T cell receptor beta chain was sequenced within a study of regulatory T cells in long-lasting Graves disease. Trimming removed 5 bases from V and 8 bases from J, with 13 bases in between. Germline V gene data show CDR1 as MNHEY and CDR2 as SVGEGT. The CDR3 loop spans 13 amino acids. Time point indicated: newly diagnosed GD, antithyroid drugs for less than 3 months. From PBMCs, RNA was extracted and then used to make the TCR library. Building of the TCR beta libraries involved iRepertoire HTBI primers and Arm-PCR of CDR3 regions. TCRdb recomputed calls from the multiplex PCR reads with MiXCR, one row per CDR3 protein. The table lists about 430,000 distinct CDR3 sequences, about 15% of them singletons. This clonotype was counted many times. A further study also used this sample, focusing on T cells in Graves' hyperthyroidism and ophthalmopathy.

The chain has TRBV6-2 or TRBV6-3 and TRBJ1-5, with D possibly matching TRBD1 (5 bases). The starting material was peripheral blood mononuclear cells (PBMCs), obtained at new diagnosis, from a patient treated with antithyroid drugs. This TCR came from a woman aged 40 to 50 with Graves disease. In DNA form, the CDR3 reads TGTGCCAGCAGTGAACCTGGGGGGAAGCCCCAGCATTTT. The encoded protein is CASSEPGGKPQHF.